This T cell receptor beta chain is from a study of blood T cell repertoires in COVID-19. Germline values: CDR1 LGHNA, CDR2 YSLEER. V was cut by 0 bases and J by 8 bases, with 8 bases left in between. CDR3 length: 13 amino acids. Seattle cases were enrolled at active infection and followed longitudinally. Clones were sequenced by immunoSEQ multiplex PCR, and TCRdb holds only the in-frame ones, with some missing. The sample has approximately 330,000 clones; around 91% are singletons. This TCR was recovered from a middle-aged woman with COVID-19, enrolled during active disease. Sample: peripheral blood. This chain links TRBV4-3 with TRBJ2-1; no firm D call. The chain's CDR3 is CASSQDLLYEQFF. In DNA form, the CDR3 reads TGCGCCAGCAGCCAAGATCTTTTATATGAGCAGTTCTTC.